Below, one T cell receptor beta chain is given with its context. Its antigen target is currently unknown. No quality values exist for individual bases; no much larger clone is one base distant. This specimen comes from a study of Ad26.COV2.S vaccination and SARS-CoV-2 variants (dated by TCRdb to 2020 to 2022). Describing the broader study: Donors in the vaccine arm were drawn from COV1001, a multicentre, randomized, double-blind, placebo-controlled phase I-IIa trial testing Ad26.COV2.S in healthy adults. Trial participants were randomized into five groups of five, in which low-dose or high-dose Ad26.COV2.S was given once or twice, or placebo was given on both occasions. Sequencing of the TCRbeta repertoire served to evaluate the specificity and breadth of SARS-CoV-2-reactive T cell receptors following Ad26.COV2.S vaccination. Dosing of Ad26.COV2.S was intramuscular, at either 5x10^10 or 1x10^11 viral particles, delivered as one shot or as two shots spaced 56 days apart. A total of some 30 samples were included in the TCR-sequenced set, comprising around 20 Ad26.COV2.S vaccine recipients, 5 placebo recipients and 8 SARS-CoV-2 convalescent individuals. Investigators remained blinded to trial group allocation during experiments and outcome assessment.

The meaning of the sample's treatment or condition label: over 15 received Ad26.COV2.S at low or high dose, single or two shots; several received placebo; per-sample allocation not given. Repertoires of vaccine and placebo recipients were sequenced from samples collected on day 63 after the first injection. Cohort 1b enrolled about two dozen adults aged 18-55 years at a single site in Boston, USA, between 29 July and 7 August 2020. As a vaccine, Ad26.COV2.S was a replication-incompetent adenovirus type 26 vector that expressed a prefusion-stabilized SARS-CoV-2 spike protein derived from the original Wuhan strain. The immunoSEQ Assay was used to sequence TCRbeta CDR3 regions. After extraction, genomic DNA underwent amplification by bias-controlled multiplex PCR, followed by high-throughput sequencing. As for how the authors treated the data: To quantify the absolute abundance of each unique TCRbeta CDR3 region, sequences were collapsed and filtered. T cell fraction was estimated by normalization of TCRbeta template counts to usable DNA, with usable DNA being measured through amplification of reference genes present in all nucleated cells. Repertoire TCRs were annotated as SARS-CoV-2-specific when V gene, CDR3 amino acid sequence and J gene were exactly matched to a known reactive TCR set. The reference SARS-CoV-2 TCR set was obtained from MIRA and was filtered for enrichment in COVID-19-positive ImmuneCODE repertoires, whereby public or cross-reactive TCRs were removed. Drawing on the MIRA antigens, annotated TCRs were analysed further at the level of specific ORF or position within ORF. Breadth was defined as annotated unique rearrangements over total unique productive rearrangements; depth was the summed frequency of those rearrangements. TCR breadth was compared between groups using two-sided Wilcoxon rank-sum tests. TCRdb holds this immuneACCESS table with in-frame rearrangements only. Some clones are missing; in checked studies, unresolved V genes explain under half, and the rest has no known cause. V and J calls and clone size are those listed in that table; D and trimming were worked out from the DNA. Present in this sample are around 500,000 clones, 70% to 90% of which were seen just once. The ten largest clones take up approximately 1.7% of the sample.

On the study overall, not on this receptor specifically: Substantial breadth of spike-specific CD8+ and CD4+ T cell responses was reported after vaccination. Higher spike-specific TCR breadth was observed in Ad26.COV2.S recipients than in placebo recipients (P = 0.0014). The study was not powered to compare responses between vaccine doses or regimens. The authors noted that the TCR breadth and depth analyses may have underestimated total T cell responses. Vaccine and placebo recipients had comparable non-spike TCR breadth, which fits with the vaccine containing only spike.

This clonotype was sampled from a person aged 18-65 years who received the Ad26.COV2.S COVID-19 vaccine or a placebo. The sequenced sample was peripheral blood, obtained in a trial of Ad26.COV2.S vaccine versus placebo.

The CDR3 region has the sequence CASSLVGGEQYF. The nucleotide sequence is given as TGTGCCAGCAGTTTAGTAGGGGGTGAGCAGTACTTC. The chain is encoded by TRBV27 joined to TRBJ2-7; TRBD1 might be the D gene, on 6 matching bases. The germline ends are 9 bases apart after V is trimmed by 2 bases and J by 7 bases. CDR1 and CDR2 are drawn from the germline V gene (reference sequence): MNHEY, SMNVEV. Including cysteine and phenylalanine, the CDR3 has 12 amino acids. Here the CDR3 DNA is all that survives: 36 bases in frame from base 1.